Sequencing of this T cell receptor (beta chain) was carried out in a study of T and B cells in COVID-19 patients. With 0 bases removed from V and 0 bases from J, the gap between germline ends came to 5 bases. This CDR3 is 13 amino acids long. Germline V gene sequence: CDR1 SQVTM, CDR2 ANQGSEA. Blood genomic DNA input for TRB amplification was 250-500 ng. TRB rearrangements were amplified by multiplex PCR with BIOMED2 TRB-A/B primers. In TCRdb, the multiplex PCR reads were re-called with MiXCR into one record per CDR3 protein. There are 20,000 to 25,000 distinct CDR3 sequences in the sample; around 30% occur only once, and about 2.2% lies in the top ten. Overall study findings and caveats: Of under 2,500 TCR clusters found only in the recovered cohort, a few dozen had low generation probability. At recovery TRB diversity and richness exceeded healthy donors, after highly clonal active COVID-19 repertoires. No sequencing was yet done of CD4+, regulatory or CD8+ subsets, or of SARS-CoV-2-responsive or tetramer+ sorted cells.

This clonotype was found many times. Antigen specificity is unknown. Sequenced sample: blood. This sequence joins TRBV29-1 and TRBJ1-1; D gene unclear. The source is a human donor who had recovered from COVID-19. The CDR3 spells CSVEEPVNTEAFF. The DNA for the CDR3 is TGCAGCGTTGAAGAGCCGGTGAACACTGAAGCTTTCTTT.